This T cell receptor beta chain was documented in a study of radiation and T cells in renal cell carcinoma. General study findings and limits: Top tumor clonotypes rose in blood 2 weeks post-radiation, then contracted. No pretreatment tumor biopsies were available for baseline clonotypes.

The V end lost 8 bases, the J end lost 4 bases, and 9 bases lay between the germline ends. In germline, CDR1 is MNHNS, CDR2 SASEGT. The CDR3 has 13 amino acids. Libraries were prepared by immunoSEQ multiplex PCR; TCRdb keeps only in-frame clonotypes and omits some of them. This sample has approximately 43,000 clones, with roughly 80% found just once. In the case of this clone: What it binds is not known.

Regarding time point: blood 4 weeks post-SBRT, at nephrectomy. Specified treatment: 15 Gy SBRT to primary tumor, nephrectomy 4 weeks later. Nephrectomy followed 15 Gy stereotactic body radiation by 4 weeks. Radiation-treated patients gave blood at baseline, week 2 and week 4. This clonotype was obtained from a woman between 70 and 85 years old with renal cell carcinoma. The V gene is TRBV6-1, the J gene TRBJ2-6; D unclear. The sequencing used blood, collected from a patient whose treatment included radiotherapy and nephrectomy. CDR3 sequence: CASCMTGANVLTF. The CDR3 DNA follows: TGTGCCAGCTGTATGACCGGGGCCAACGTCCTGACTTTC.